The 23 T cell receptor beta chains presented below share a single source sample, sequenced in a study of blood T cells in healthy people across ages. A second PCR, run for about 6 to 11 cycles, used a sample-barcoded 5' primer plus a J-beta primer mix. TCRdb fed the 5' RACE reads into MiXCR, producing one record per CDR3 protein. Among 650,000 to 1,000,000 distinct CDR3 sequences listed, about 36% were seen once. Source material: blood. These receptors came from a man younger than 35 in good health.

This clonotype has just a few counts. The chain uses TRBV4-2 and TRBJ2-3, with 10 bases matching TRBD2. Unmatched junction bases numbered 6, after V lost 0 bases and J lost 0 bases. The CDR3 runs to 18 residues. Germline V lookup: CDR1 LGHNA, CDR2 YNFKEQ. For the CDR3, the DNA is TGTGCCAGCAGCCAAGACCCACTAGCGGGGCTAAGCACAGATACGCAGTATTTT. Translated: CASSQDPLAGLSTDTQYF.

CDR3 sequence reads: CASSQVAGLVYNEQFF. The CDR3 bases are TGCGCCAGCAGCCAAGTCGCGGGGTTAGTTTACAATGAGCAGTTCTTC. The chain carries TRBV4-1 and TRBJ2-1; weak D call: TRBD2 (6 bases). Between the trimmed V and J ends, which lost 1 base and 4 bases, there was a span of 14 bases. The CDR3 has 16 residues. CDR1 is MGHRA, CDR2 YSYEKL, per germline.

This clonotype was seen more than once but under ten times. The genes are TRBV7-3 and TRBJ1-1; perhaps TRBD1 as D (6 bases). The CDR3 extends over 14 amino acids. V was clipped by 5 bases and J by 4 bases, with 14 bases between them. Germline CDR1 is SGHTA and CDR2 is FQGTGA. The CDR3 reads CASSPTVGGTEAFF. The CDR3 DNA sequence: TGTGCCAGCAGCCCCACAGTAGGGGGCACTGAAGCTTTCTTT.

This clonotype was recorded only once. The chain links TRBV3-1 to TRBJ2-5; TRBD2 matches 13 bases. CDR3 length: 16 amino acids. CDR1 is LGHDT and CDR2 is YNNKEL in the germline V gene (reference sequence). The V segment lost 4 bases and the J segment 5 bases; nucleotides outside the gene matches: 7. CDR3 in amino acids: CASSLRTSGRDETQYF. CDR3 DNA sequence: TGTGCCAGCAGCCTTAGAACTAGCGGGAGGGATGAGACCCAGTACTTC.

The table lists this clonotype with many counts. The chain employs TRBV20-1 and TRBJ2-7; 7 nucleotides match TRBD1. Per the germline V gene, CDR1 is DFQATT and CDR2 is SNEGSKA (reference sequence). Losses at the gene ends were 0 bases for V and 0 bases for J; bases not matched to a gene: 5. This CDR3 has 15 residues. CDR3: CSAREPGTASYEQYF. Here the CDR3 DNA reads TGCAGTGCTAGAGAACCTGGGACAGCCTCCTACGAGCAGTACTTC.

Notes on this clonotype: At one of its ends the junction is not consistent with the germline gene, which may arise from a read error. The V and J genes are TRBV2 and TRBJ2-5, with D hard to call. CDR1 SNHLY and CDR2 FYNNEI come from the germline V gene. The CDR3 has 13 residues. This CDR3 reads CASTQNRQETRYF. The CDR3 bases are TGTGCCAGCACCCAAAACAGACAAGAGACCCGGTACTTC.

In its sample, this clonotype was seen a few times. The chain uses TRBV11-2 and TRBJ1-2; no clear D. Per germline, CDR1 SGHAT and CDR2 FQNNGV. The CDR3 runs 17 residues. The V gene lost 0 bases and the J gene lost 5 bases, with 19 bases spanning the gap. The CDR3 loop is CASSLDPDTRAGYGYTF. The CDR3 nucleotides read TGTGCCAGCAGCTTAGACCCAGACACCCGGGCGGGGTATGGCTACACCTTC.

This clonotype has only a few counts. This sequence joins TRBV7-2 and TRBJ2-3; 8 positions agree with TRBD1. The CDR3 is 14 residues long. CDR1 is SGHTA, CDR2 FQGNSA, per germline. V was pared by 5 bases and J by 7 bases, with 8 bases of the junction left unmatched. The CDR3, as DNA: TGTGCCAGCAGCCAGGGACAGGCCGTATATACGCAGTATTTT. Protein: CASSQGQAVYTQYF.

The chain is built from TRBV7-2 and TRBJ1-1, with D unresolved. Deletions cut 5 bases from V and 1 base from J, with 8 bases between. The CDR3 is 13 amino acids. CDR1 SGHTA and CDR2 FQGNSA come from the germline V gene. Here the CDR3 DNA reads TGTGCCAGCAGCGTAACGTGGAACACTGAAGCTTTCTTT. This translates into CASSVTWNTEAFF.

This clonotype was recorded a few times. The genes are TRBV12-3 or TRBV12-4 and TRBJ1-2; 7 nucleotides agree with TRBD1. V lost 5 bases and J lost 2; bases outside the gene matches: 5. CDR3 size: 14 residues. The CDR3 loop reads CASSRDSKNYGYTF. The CDR3 nucleotides are TGTGCCAGCAGTCGGGACAGCAAAAACTATGGCTACACCTTC.

The table lists this clonotype with a few counts. J is TRBJ2-7 and V is TRBV20-1; 8 positions match TRBD1. Trimming took 6 bases from V and 4 from J; bases not matched to a gene: 8. Germline CDR1 reads DFQATT; CDR2 reads SNEGSKA (reference sequence). This CDR3 is 13 amino acids long. The CDR3 here is CSAFADRGYEQYF. The DNA for the CDR3 is TGCAGTGCCTTCGCTGACAGGGGATACGAGCAGTACTTC.

This clonotype turned up a few times. This chain links TRBV27 with TRBJ2-4; the D is unclear. The V and J ends lost 4 bases and 1 base respectively, with 8 bases between them. CDR1 MNHEY and CDR2 SMNVEV come from the germline V gene (reference sequence). This CDR3 region has 14 residues. The CDR3 loop is CASSSVGAKNIQYF. CDR3 nucleotides: TGTGCCAGCAGTTCAGTGGGGGCCAAAAACATTCAGTACTTC.

This chain uses TRBV21-1 with TRBJ2-7; the table gives TRBD2 as D, unverified against the DNA. TRBV21-1 is described as a pseudogene. The CDR3 is 10 residues long. This chain's CDR3 is CASSGPKGYF. The CDR3 DNA reads as TGTGCCAGCAGCGGCCCTAAAGGGTACTTC.

CDR3 nucleotide sequence: TGCGCCAGCAGCCAAGAAAGGGGGGCTAGGAATCAGCCCCAGCATTTT. This sequence encodes CASSQERGARNQPQHF. The rearrangement uses TRBV4-1 and TRBJ1-5; a possible D gene is TRBD1 (6 bases). Trimming cost V 0 bases and J 4 bases, with 13 bases left between them. CDR3 length: 16 amino acids. The germline gives CDR1 MGHRA, CDR2 YSYEKL.

The rearrangement uses TRBV7-9 and TRBJ1-2, with unresolved D. V was cut by 6 bases and J by 2 bases, with 19 bases left in between. CDR3 length equals 16 residues. Germline lookup yields CDR1 SEHNR and CDR2 FQNEAQ (reference sequence). The CDR3 DNA reads as TGTGCCAGCAGTAACCGAAGGGCCACGGTGAACTATGGCTACACCTTC. Amino acid sequence: CASSNRRATVNYGYTF.

The chain has TRBV27 and TRBJ1-4; D is uncertain. CDR1 is MNHEY, CDR2 SMNVEV, per germline (reference sequence). V was clipped by 10 bases and J by 8 bases, with 23 bases between them. This CDR3 region has 15 residues. The CDR3 protein is CATVAPIGMWEKLFF. DNA of the CDR3: TGTGCCACTGTCGCCCCAATAGGGATGTGGGAAAAACTGTTTTTT. The variable domain in full, with the rest retrieved from reference TRBV27 and TRBJ1-4, is EAQVTQNPRYLITVTGKKLTVTCSQNMNHEYMSWYRQDPGLGLRQIYYSMNVEVTDKGDVPEGYKVSRKEKRNFPLILESPSPNQTSLYFCATVAPIGMWEKLFFGSGTQLSVL.

This chain links TRBV7-2 with TRBJ2-5; TRBD2 matches at 8 bases. V lost 5 bases, J lost 2 bases, and 19 bases stayed unmatched. Germline V gene lookup returns CDR1 SGHTA and CDR2 FQGNSA. CDR3 length equals 19 residues. The CDR3 DNA is TGTGCCAGCAGCCCCGGGACTAGTGGGGGGGTAAGACCTCAAGAGACCCAGTACTTC. Protein: CASSPGTSGGVRPQETQYF. The full variable domain, with the rest looked up from reference TRBV7-2 and TRBJ2-5, is GAGVSQSPSNKVTEKGKDVELRCDPISGHTALYWYRQSLGQGLEFLIYFQGNSAPDKSGLPSDRFSAERTGGSVSTLTIQRTQQEDSAVYLCASSPGTSGGVRPQETQYFGPGTRLLVL.

The chain has TRBV15 and TRBJ2-5, with D perhaps TRBD1 (6 bases). Looked up from germline, CDR1 is LNHNV and CDR2 is YYDKDF (reference sequence). CDR3 length: 15 residues. V was pared by 4 bases and J by 2 bases, with 14 bases between. This CDR3 is CATSNYRALQETQYF. CDR3 DNA: TGTGCCACCAGCAATTACAGGGCCCTACAAGAGACCCAGTACTTC.

The chain employs TRBV9 and TRBJ2-1; D possibly corresponds to TRBD2 (6 bases). Germline values: CDR1 SGDLS, CDR2 YYNGEE. Trimming removed 5 bases at V and 5 bases at J, with 17 bases between. The CDR3 length is 15 residues. The CDR3 nucleotides read TGTGCCAGCAGTCTTTGGGGACGGGGGAACAATGAGCAGTTCTTC. It encodes CASSLWGRGNNEQFF.

The chain employs TRBV5-1 and TRBJ1-1; D is unresolved. Germline CDR1 reads SGHRS; CDR2 reads YFSETQ. V was trimmed by 2 bases and J by 1 base, leaving 12 bases between them. This CDR3 is 15 amino acids long. The DNA for the CDR3 is TGCGCCAGCAGCTTAATGGGGTCAGGGAACACTGAAGCTTTCTTT. This codes for CASSLMGSGNTEAFF. Full variable domain (remainder filled in from reference TRBV5-1 and TRBJ1-1): KAGVTQTPRYLIKTRGQQVTLSCSPISGHRSVSWYQQTPGQGLQFLFEYFSETQRNKGNFPGRFSGRQFSNSRSEMNVSTLELGDSALYLCASSLMGSGNTEAFFGQGTRLTVV.

Turning to this clonotype: One base away lies a much larger clone, so this may be a sequencing read error. The rearrangement joins TRBV10-3 to TRBJ2-1; D is ambiguous. The closer fit of TRBJ2-7 to the DNA end suggests the J call may be wrong. This CDR3 region has 15 residues. Germline loops: CDR1 ENHRY, CDR2 SYGVKD. The DNA of the CDR3 is TGTGCCATCACGTCCGGAGTCAGCTCCTACAATGAGCAGTACTTC. Translating it yields CAITSGVSSYNEQYF.

The chain has TRBV5-1 and TRBJ2-1; 8 bases fit TRBD2. The CDR3 runs 19 residues. J gave up 2 bases and V 0 bases, and 13 bases lay outside the gene matches. The germline gives CDR1 SGHRS, CDR2 YFSETQ. The CDR3 loop reads CASSLAWGGGFLTYNEQFF. CDR3 DNA sequence: TGCGCCAGCAGCTTGGCCTGGGGCGGGGGGTTCCTTACCTACAATGAGCAGTTCTTC.

The chain joins TRBV11-1 to TRBJ2-1, with D tentatively TRBD2 (5 bases). The length of the CDR3 is 13 residues. V dropped 8 bases and J dropped 7 bases, with 15 bases sitting between them. The germline V gene has CDR1 SGHAT and CDR2 FQDESV (reference sequence). In DNA, the CDR3 is TGTGCCAGCGGCCGGGGAAAGACGAATGAGCAGTTCTTC. As protein: CASGRGKTNEQFF.